These 20 T cell receptor beta chains share one sample of origin, sequenced in a study of T-cell reconstitution after alpha-beta-depleted transplantation in children. Construction of the TCRbeta library involved unique molecular identifiers. MiXCR, applied by TCRdb to the PCR reads, yields one record per CDR3 protein. The sample lists some 550,000 distinct CDR3 sequences; roughly 23% were seen once. Sample: PBMCs, mostly from graft donor cells, taken 360 days after TCRalphabeta/CD19-depleted stem cell transplant. The receptors derive from a boy in the first two years of life who had a stem cell transplant for acute myeloid leukemia, so the T cells may come from the graft donor.

This clonotype showed up just a few times. The chain combines TRBV4-3 with TRBJ2-1; D not certain. V was pared by 0 bases and J by 6 bases, with 15 bases between. This CDR3 comprises 16 residues. CDR1 LGHNA and CDR2 YSLEER come from the germline V gene. Here the CDR3 DNA reads TGCGCCAGCAGCCAAGAATATTCGACCTCCGGCAATGAGCAGTTCTTC. Translating gives CASSQEYSTSGNEQFF.

J is TRBJ1-4 and V is TRBV12-3 or TRBV12-4; D remains unclear. The CDR3 extends over 17 amino acids. V gave up 3 bases and J gave up 0 bases, with 14 bases separating them. CDR3 sequence: CASSFPKSSATNEKLFF. The CDR3 nucleotides read TGTGCCAGCAGTTTTCCGAAGTCATCCGCAACTAATGAAAAACTGTTTTTT.

The sample holds many counts of this clonotype. CDR3 in amino acids: CATSAGRSGGNIQYF. CDR3 nucleotides: TGTGCCACCAGTGCCGGGAGGTCGGGGGGGAACATTCAGTACTTC. The gene calls are TRBV24-1 and TRBJ2-4, with 8 bases identical to TRBD2. Trimming removed 5 bases from V and 7 bases from J; junction bases left unmatched: 9. Germline V gene sequence: CDR1 KGHDR, CDR2 SFDVKD. The length of the CDR3 is 15 residues.

Many counts were recorded for this clonotype. The chain links TRBV12-3 or TRBV12-4 to TRBJ1-2; D may be TRBD1 (5 bases). The V gene lost 4 bases and the J gene lost 4 bases, with 19 bases spanning the gap. The CDR3 covers 16 residues. The CDR3 DNA is TGTGCCAGCAGTTCAACCAGGGTCGGGGCCGCCTATGGCTACACCTTC. Translation gives CASSSTRVGAAYGYTF.

The V call is TRBV20-1, the J call TRBJ1-5; TRBD1 matches 10 bases. CDR1 is DFQATT and CDR2 is SNEGSKA in the germline V gene (reference sequence). The CDR3 loop spans 14 amino acids. Trimming removed 6 bases from V and 5 bases from J; junction bases left unmatched: 7. CDR3 DNA: TGCAGTGCCCCCTCGGACAGGGGGGATCAGCCCCAGCATTTT. Translation: CSAPSDRGDQPQHF.

This sequence joins TRBV7-3 and TRBJ2-1, with 10 bases that match TRBD1. V was clipped by 2 bases and J by 6 bases; unmatched bases: 4. This CDR3 is built from 15 residues. Per the germline V gene, CDR1 is SGHTA and CDR2 is FQGTGA. For the CDR3, the DNA is TGTGCCAGCAGCTTAGACAGGGGGCTTATCAATGAGCAGTTCTTC. This encodes CASSLDRGLINEQFF.

This chain links TRBV4-3 with TRBJ1-1; tentatively, D is TRBD1 (5 bases). The CDR3 length is 15 residues. Trimming left V 0 bases short and J 7 bases short, with 15 bases between. Looked up from germline, CDR1 is LGHNA and CDR2 is YSLEER. The CDR3 DNA reads as TGCGCCAGCAGCCAAGAACCACGGGGCGAGGATGAAGCTTTCTTT. Translating gives CASSQEPRGEDEAFF.

A few counts support this clonotype. This chain joins TRBV15 and TRBJ2-3, with 8 bases aligning to TRBD2. This CDR3 region has 16 residues. Trimming took 2 bases from V and 8 from J; bases not matched to a gene: 12. From germline, CDR1 is LNHNV and CDR2 YYDKDF (reference sequence). CDR3 DNA: TGTGCCACCAGCAGACGTAAGGGACTAGTCGGGGGTACGCAGTATTTT. Protein product: CATSRRKGLVGGTQYF.

The CDR3 here is CSAFRGDTQYF. The CDR3 DNA follows: TGCAGTGCGTTTAGAGGTGATACGCAGTATTTT. The V gene is TRBV20-1, the J gene TRBJ2-3; D unresolved. Trimming removed 6 bases at V and 6 bases at J, with 10 bases between. CDR1 and CDR2 from the germline V gene are DFQATT and SNEGSKA (reference sequence). This CDR3 comprises 11 residues.

The V call is TRBV29-1, the J call TRBJ2-1, with 11 nucleotides matching TRBD2. Germline CDR1 is SQVTM and CDR2 is ANQGSEA. There are 14 residues in the CDR3. Germline trimming cut 3 bases from V and 8 bases from J; bases unmatched to any gene: 6. The CDR3 DNA sequence: TGCAGCGTTGATAGCGGGGGGGCAGTGGATGAGCAGTTCTTC. Translated: CSVDSGGAVDEQFF.

This clonotype was counted a single time. This chain uses TRBV5-6 with TRBJ2-7, with D possibly TRBD1 on 6 matching bases. Germline V lookup: CDR1 SGHDT, CDR2 YYEEEE. V gave up 3 bases and J gave up 0 bases, with 16 bases separating them. This CDR3 is built from 16 residues. The CDR3 region has the DNA TGTGCCAGCAGCTGGACCATTGCGGACAGCTCCTACGAGCAGTACTTC. Its protein product is CASSWTIADSSYEQYF.

This clonotype was picked up many times. The gene calls are TRBV29-1 and TRBJ1-5; D is perhaps TRBD1 (5 bases). The CDR3 is 17 residues long. Germline values: CDR1 SQVTM, CDR2 ANQGSEA. V lost 8 bases to trimming and J lost 3 bases, with 26 bases between them. CDR3 residues: CSPKTTESRWDNQPQHF. The CDR3 DNA is TGCAGCCCTAAAACGACAGAGAGCAGGTGGGACAATCAGCCCCAGCATTTT.

This clonotype appeared many times. The chain joins TRBV5-8 to TRBJ1-6; D gene uncertain. The CDR3 consists of 14 residues. Looked up from germline, CDR1 is SGHTS and CDR2 is YDEGEE. V was shortened by 1 base and J by 6 bases, with 8 bases between the two germline ends. Here the CDR3 DNA reads TGTGCCAGCAGCTTGTGGTCAACTAATTCACCCCTCCACTTT. This encodes CASSLWSTNSPLHF.

This clonotype was detected ten times or more. The chain employs TRBV7-9 and TRBJ1-1; no definite D call. The germline V gene encodes CDR1 SEHNR and CDR2 FQNEAQ (reference sequence). The CDR3 sequence is 15 residues long. The V end lost 5 bases, the J end lost 6 bases, and 19 bases lay between the germline ends. For the CDR3, the DNA is TGTGCCAGCAGCCCTTTCGACCTACGCGACGCTGAAGCTTTCTTT. Its protein is CASSPFDLRDAEAFF. The full variable domain, in which reference TRBV7-9 and TRBJ1-1 provide the parts outside the CDR3, is DTGVSQNPRHKITKRGQNVTFRCDPISEHNRLYWYRQTLGQGPEFLTYFQNEAQLEKSRLLSDRFSAERPKGSFSTLEIQRTEQGDSAMYLCASSPFDLRDAEAFFGQGTRLTVV.

This clonotype was counted between two and nine times. This chain joins TRBV15 and TRBJ2-3, with 7 bases lining up with TRBD1. The junction had 13 bases not matched to a gene; V was cut back by 9 bases and J by 1 base. From germline, CDR1 is LNHNV and CDR2 YYDKDF (reference sequence). CDR3 length: 16 residues. The CDR3 spells CATAYYWDSRTDTQYF. CDR3 DNA sequence: TGTGCCACTGCCTACTATTGGGACAGCCGCACAGATACGCAGTATTTT.

The table lists this clonotype with many counts. The rearrangement links TRBV12-3 or TRBV12-4 to TRBJ2-1; TRBD2 might be the D (5 bases). CDR3 size: 13 residues. Trimming took off 7 bases at V and 10 bases at J, with 17 bases between the two ends. The CDR3 DNA sequence: TGTGCCAGCACCCTACTCCCGACGGGAGAGCAGTTCTTC. Its protein product is CASTLLPTGEQFF.

At least ten counts were recorded for this clonotype. The rearrangement uses TRBV12-3 or TRBV12-4 and TRBJ1-2; maybe TRBD1 (5 bases). The V end lost 4 bases, the J end lost 0 bases, and 12 bases lay between the germline ends. The length of the CDR3 is 15 residues. CDR3 residues: CASSSSVTANYGYTF. CDR3 in DNA: TGTGCCAGCAGTTCATCAGTGACAGCTAACTATGGCTACACCTTC.

At least ten counts were recorded for this clonotype. The rearrangement uses TRBV7-9 and TRBJ2-1, with 11 bases fitting TRBD2. Germline lookup yields CDR1 SEHNR and CDR2 FQNEAQ (reference sequence). This CDR3 comprises 15 residues. V dropped 6 bases and J dropped 8; count of bases not matched to a gene: 9. CDR3 bases: TGTGCCAGCAGGGTAGCGGGGGGGCTCCTCCATGAGCAGTTCTTC. Its protein is CASRVAGGLLHEQFF.

This clonotype has at least ten counts. The rearrangement joins TRBV12-3 or TRBV12-4 to TRBJ2-1, with D perhaps TRBD2 (7 bases). The CDR3 sequence is 19 residues long. Trimming pared 5 bases from V and 5 bases from J, leaving 28 bases between. The CDR3 DNA sequence: TGTGCCAGCAGTCCATTTCTCCCTCGCGGGGGCGCTTGGCACAATGAGCAGTTCTTC. Translated: CASSPFLPRGGAWHNEQFF.

There are many counts of this clonotype. J is TRBJ2-2 and V is TRBV5-1, with D unclear. The length of the CDR3 is 16 residues. V was shortened by 1 base and J by 7 bases, with 17 bases between the two germline ends. CDR1 and CDR2 from the germline V gene are SGHRS and YFSETQ. The CDR3 region has the DNA TGCGCCAGCAGCTTGTCCGAGGCTTCGATGATCGGGGAGCTGTTTTTT. As protein: CASSLSEASMIGELFF.